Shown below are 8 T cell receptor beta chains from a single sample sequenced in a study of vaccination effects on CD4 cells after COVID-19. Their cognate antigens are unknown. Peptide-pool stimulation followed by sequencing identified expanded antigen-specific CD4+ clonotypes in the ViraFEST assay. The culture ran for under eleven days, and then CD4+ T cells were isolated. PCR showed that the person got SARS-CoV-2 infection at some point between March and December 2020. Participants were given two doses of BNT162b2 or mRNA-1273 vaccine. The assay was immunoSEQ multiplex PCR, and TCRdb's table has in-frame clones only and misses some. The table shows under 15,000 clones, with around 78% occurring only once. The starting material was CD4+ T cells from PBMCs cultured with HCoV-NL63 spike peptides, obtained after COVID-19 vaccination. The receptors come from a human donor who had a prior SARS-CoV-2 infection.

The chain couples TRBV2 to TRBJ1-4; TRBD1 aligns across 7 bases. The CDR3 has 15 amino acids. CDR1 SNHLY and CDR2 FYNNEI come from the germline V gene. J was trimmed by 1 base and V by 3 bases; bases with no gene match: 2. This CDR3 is CASSENRGTNEKLFF. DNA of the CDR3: TGTGCCAGCAGTGAGAACAGGGGAACTAATGAAAAACTGTTTTTT.

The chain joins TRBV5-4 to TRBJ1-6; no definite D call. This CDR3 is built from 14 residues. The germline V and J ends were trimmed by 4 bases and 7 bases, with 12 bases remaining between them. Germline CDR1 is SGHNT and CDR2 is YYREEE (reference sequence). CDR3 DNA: TGTGCCAGCAGCAAGGAGAGATTAAATTCACCCCTCCACTTT. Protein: CASSKERLNSPLHF.

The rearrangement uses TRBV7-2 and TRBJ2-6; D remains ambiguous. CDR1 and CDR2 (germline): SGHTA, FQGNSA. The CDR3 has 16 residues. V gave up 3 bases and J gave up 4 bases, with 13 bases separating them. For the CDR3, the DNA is TGTGCCAGCAGCTTTTCATGGGCGGTCGGGGCCAACGTCCTGACTTTC. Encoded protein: CASSFSWAVGANVLTF.

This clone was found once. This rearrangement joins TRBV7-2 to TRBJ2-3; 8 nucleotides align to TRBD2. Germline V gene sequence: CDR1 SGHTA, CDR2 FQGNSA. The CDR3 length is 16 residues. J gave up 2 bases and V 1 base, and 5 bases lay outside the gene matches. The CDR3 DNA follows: TGTGCCAGCAGCTTAGTTGCGGGAGGCTCCACAGATACGCAGTATTTT. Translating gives CASSLVAGGSTDTQYF.

The DNA for the CDR3 is TGTGCCAGCAGGCCCACAGTCACCGGGGAGCTGTTTTTT. Translated: CASRPTVTGELFF. The chain carries TRBV6-6 and TRBJ2-2, with no clear D. Trimming cost V 6 bases and J 4 bases, with 9 bases left between them. Germline CDR1 is MNHNY and CDR2 is SVGAGI (reference sequence). The CDR3 is 13 residues long.

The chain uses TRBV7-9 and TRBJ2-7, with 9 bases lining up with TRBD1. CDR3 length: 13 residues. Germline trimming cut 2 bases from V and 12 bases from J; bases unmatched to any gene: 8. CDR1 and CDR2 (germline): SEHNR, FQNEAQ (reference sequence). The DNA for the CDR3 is TGTGCCAGCAGCTTATTAGACAGGGGGTTGAGGTACTTC. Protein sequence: CASSLLDRGLRYF.

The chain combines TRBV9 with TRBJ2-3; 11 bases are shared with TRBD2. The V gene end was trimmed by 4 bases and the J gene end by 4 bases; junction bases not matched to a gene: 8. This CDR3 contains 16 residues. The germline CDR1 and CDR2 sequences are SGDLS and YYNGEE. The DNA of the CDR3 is TGTGCCAGCAGCCCAGATAGCGGGAGGGCCCCAGATACGCAGTATTTT. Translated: CASSPDSGRAPDTQYF.

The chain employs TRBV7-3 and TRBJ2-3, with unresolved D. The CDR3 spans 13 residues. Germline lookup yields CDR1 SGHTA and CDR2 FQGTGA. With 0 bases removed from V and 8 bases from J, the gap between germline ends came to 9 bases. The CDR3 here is CASSLTIGSTQYF. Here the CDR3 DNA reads TGTGCCAGCAGCTTAACGATTGGGTCTACGCAGTATTTT.